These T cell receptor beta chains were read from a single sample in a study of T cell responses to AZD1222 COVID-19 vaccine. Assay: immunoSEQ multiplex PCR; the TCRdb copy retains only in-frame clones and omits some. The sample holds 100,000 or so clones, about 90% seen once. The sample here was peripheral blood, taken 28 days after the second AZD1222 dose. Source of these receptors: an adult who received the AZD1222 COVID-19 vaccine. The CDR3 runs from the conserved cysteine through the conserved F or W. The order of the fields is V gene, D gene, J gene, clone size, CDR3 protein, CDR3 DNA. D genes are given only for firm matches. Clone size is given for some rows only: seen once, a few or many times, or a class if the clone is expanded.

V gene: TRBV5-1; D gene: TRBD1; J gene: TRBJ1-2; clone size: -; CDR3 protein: CASSHGQGDGYTF; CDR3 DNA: TGCGCCAGCAGCCACGGACAGGGGGATGGCTACACCTTC
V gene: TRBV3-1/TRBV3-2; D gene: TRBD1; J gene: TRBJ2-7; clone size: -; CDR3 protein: CASSQPDRGRYEQYF; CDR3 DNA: TGTGCCAGCAGCCAACCTGACAGGGGGCGGTACGAGCAGTACTTC
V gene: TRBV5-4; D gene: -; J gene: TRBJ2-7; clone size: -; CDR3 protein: CASRRGVSYEQYF; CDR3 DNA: TGTGCCAGCAGACGCGGGGTCTCCTACGAGCAGTACTTC
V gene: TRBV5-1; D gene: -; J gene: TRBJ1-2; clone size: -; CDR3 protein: CASSIGTAGGYGYTF; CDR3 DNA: TGCGCCAGCAGCATAGGAACGGCCGGGGGATATGGCTACACCTTC
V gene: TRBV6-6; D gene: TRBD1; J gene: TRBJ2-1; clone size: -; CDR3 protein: CASSFSTGHEQFF; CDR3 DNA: TGTGCCAGCAGTTTCTCGACAGGGCATGAGCAGTTCTTC
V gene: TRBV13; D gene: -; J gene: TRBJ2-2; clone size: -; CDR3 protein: CASSGRVPGELFF; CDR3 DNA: TGTGCCAGCAGCGGCAGGGTTCCCGGGGAGCTGTTTTTT
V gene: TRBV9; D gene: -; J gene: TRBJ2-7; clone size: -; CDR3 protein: CASSVAGLPYEQYF; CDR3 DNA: TGTGCCAGCAGCGTAGCCGGGCTACCCTACGAGCAGTACTTC
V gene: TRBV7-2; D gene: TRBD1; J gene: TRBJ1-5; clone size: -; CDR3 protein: CASSLTTGGGQPQHF; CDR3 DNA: TGTGCCAGCAGCTTAACGACAGGGGGTGGACAGCCCCAGCATTTT
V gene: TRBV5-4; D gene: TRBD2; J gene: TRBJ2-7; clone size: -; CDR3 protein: CASSLGGLESNEQYF; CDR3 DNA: TGTGCCAGCAGCTTGGGAGGACTAGAGTCCAACGAGCAGTACTTC
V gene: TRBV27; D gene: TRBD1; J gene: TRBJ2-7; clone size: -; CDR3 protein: CASRLRDRGAYEQYF; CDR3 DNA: TGTGCCAGCAGGCTTAGGGACAGGGGGGCCTACGAGCAGTACTTC
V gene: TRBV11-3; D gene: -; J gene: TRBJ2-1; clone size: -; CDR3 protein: CASSRDRQVYNEQFF; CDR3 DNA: TGTGCCAGCAGCCGGGACCGGCAAGTTTACAATGAGCAGTTCTTC
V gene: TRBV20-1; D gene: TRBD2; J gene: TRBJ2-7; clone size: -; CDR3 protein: CSASSPSGSYEQYF; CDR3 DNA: TGCAGTGCTAGTAGCCCTAGCGGGAGTTACGAGCAGTACTTC
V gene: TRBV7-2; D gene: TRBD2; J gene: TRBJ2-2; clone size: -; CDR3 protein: CASSLLAGDTGELFF; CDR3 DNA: TGTGCCAGCAGCTTACTAGCGGGAGACACCGGGGAGCTGTTTTTT
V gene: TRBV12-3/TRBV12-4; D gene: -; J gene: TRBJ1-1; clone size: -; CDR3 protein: CASSLGFGYEAFF; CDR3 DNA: TGTGCCAGCAGTTTAGGCTTTGGATATGAAGCTTTCTTT
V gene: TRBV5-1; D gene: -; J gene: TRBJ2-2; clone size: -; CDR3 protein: CASSLEVGANTGELFF; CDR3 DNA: TGCGCCAGCAGCTTGGAGGTCGGCGCGAACACCGGGGAGCTGTTTTTT
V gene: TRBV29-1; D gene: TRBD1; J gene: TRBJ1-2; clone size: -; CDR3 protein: CSARTGGEGYTF; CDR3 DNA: TGCAGCGCCCGGACAGGGGGCGAGGGCTACACCTTC
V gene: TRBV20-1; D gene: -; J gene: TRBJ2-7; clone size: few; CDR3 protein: CSPLGGYEQYF; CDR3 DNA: TGCAGTCCTCTAGGGGGGTACGAGCAGTACTTC
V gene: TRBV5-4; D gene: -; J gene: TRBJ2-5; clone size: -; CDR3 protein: CASSLEQAQETQYF; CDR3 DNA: TGTGCCAGCAGCTTGGAACAGGCGCAAGAGACCCAGTACTTC
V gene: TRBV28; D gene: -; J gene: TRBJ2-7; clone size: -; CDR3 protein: CASRFGESSYEQYF; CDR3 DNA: TGTGCCAGCAGATTCGGGGAGAGCTCCTACGAGCAGTACTTC
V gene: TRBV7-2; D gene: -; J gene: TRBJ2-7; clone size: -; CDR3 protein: CASSLGGPSYEQYF; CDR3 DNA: TGTGCCAGCAGCTTAGGCGGCCCCTCCTACGAGCAGTACTTC
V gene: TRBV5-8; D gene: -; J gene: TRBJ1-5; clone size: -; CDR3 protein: CASSSGRTASNQPQHF; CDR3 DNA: TGTGCCAGCAGTTCGGGGCGGACAGCTAGCAATCAGCCCCAGCATTTT
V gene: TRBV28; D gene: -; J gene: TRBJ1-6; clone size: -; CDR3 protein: CAVQVPDGSPLHF; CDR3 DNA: TGTGCCGTACAGGTCCCCGATGGGTCACCCCTCCACTTT
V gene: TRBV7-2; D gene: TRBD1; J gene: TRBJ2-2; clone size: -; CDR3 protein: CASSANRGTGELFF; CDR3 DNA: TGTGCCAGCAGCGCCAACAGGGGTACCGGGGAGCTGTTTTTT
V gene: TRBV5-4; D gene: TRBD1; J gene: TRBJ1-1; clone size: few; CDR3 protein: CASSPGTGGANTEAFF; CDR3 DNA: TGTGCCAGCAGCCCTGGGACAGGGGGGGCGAACACTGAAGCTTTCTTT
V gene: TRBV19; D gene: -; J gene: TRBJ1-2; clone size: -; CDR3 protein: CASSTRPLGSYYGYTF; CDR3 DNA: TGTGCCAGTAGTACCCGACCCCTCGGGTCGTACTATGGCTACACCTTC
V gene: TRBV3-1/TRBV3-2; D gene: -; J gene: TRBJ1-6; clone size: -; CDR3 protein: CASSPRGGKHSPLHF; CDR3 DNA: TGTGCCAGCAGCCCCAGAGGGGGAAAGCATTCACCCCTCCACTTT
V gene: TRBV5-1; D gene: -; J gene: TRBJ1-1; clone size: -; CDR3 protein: CASSFGQGIGTEAFF; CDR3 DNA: TGCGCCAGCAGCTTCGGCCAGGGGATCGGTACTGAAGCTTTCTTT
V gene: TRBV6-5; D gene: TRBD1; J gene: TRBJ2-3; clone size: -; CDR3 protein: CASSYGRQGVADTQYF; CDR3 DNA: TGTGCCAGCAGTTACGGTCGGCAGGGGGTGGCAGATACGCAGTATTTT
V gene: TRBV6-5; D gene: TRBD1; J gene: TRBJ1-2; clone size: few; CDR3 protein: CASRPDRADGYTF; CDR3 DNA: TGTGCCAGCAGACCAGACAGGGCGGATGGCTACACCTTC
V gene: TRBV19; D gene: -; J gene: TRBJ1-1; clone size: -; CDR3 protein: CATLTGTEAFF; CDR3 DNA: TGTGCCACCTTAACAGGCACTGAAGCTTTCTTT
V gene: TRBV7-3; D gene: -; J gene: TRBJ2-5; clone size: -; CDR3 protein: CASSPGLQETQYF; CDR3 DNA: TGTGCCAGCAGCCCGGGACTCCAAGAGACCCAGTACTTC
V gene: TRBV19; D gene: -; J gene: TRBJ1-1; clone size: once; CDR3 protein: CATRREGTEAFF; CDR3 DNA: TGTGCCACCCGCCGTGAGGGCACTGAAGCTTTCTTT
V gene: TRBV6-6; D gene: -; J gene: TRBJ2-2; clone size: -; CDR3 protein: CASNDGVRANTGELFF; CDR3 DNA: TGTGCCAGCAATGACGGGGTGCGGGCGAACACCGGGGAGCTGTTTTTT
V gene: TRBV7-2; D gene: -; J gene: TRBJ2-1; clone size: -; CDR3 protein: CASSLAWANEQFF; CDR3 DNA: TGTGCCAGCAGCTTAGCGTGGGCAAATGAGCAGTTCTTC
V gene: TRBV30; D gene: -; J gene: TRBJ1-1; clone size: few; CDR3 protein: CAWSRGTEAFF; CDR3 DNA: TGTGCCTGGAGCAGGGGCACTGAAGCTTTCTTT
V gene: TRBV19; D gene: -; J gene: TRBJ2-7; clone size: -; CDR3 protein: CASSIATDYEQYF; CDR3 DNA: TGTGCCAGTAGTATCGCGACAGACTACGAGCAGTACTTC
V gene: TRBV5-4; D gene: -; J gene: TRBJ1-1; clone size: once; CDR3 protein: CASSLPLGDTEAFF; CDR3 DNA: TGTGCCAGCAGCTTACCCCTGGGGGACACTGAAGCTTTCTTT
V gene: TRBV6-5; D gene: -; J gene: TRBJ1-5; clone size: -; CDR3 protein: CASRVTGQYNQPQHF; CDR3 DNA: TGTGCCAGCAGGGTTACTGGACAGTACAATCAGCCCCAGCATTTT
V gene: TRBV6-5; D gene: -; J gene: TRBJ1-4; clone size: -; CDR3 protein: CASRGTGREKLFF; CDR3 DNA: TGTGCCAGCAGAGGAACAGGGCGCGAAAAACTGTTTTTT
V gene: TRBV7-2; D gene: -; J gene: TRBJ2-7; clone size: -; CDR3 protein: CASSNVGGTVGEQYF; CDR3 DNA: TGTGCCAGCAGCAACGTCGGCGGGACTGTAGGCGAGCAGTACTTC